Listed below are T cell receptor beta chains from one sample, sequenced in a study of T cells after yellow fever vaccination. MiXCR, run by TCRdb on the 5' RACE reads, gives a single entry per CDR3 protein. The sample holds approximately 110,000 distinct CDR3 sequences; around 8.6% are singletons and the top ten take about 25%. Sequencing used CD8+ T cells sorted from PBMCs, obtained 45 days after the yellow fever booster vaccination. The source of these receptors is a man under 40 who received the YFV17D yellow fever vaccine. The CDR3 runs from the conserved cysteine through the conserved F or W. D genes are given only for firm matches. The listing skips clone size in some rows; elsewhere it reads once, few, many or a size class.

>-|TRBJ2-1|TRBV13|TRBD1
TGTGCCAGCAGCTGGAGGACAGGGGTAGAGGAGCAGTTCTTC
CASSWRTGVEEQFF
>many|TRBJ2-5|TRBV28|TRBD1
TGTGCCAGCAGTTCGACAGGGGGCTGGCAAGAGACCCAGTACTTC
CASSSTGGWQETQYF
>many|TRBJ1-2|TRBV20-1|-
TGCAGTGCTAGAGATAAACGGAGTACCCTTTATGGCTACACCTTC
CSARDKRSTLYGYTF
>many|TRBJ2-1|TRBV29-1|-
TGCAGCGTTGAAGGGTTGACGGAGAGCTCCTACAATGAGCAGTTCTTC
CSVEGLTESSYNEQFF
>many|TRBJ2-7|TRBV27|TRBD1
TGTGCCAGCAGTCCCGGGACAGCCGGGTACGAGCAGTACTTC
CASSPGTAGYEQYF
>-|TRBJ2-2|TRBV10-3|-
TGTGCCATTCTTAAGAACACCGGGGAGCTGTTTTTT
CAILKNTGELFF
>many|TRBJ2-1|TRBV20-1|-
TGCAGTGCTCCCTGGGGTAATGAGCAGTTCTTC
CSAPWGNEQFF
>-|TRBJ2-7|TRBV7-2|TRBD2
TGTGCCAGCAGCTACCTAGGGCGGGAGAAATACGAGCAGTACTTC
CASSYLGREKYEQYF
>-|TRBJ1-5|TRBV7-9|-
TGTGCCAGCAGCTTAAGCGGGGGCGATCAGCCCCAGCATTTT
CASSLSGGDQPQHF
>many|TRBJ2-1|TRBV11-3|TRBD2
TGTGCCAGCAGCTTAGGTGGCTGGGGTCAACTAGGACTAGCGGGAGGGTGGGATGAGCAGTTCTTC
CASSLGGWGQLGLAGGWDEQFF
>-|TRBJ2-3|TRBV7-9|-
TGTGCCAGCAGCTTAGTCGGAACAGATACGCACTATTTT
CASSLVGTDTHYF
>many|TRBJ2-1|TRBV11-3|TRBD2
TGTGCCAGCAGCTCGACTAGCGGATACTCCTACAATGAGCAGTTCTTC
CASSSTSGYSYNEQFF
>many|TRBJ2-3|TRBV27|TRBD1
TGTGCCAGCAGTCCGTGGGACAGGGCGGGAGATACGCAGTATTTT
CASSPWDRAGDTQYF
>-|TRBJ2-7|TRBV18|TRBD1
TGTGCCAGCTCTGCCGGGGACAGGGTCTACGAGCAGTACTTC
CASSAGDRVYEQYF